This TCR beta chain was retrieved from a study of identical twins. General study results and limits: Cord blood's abundant beta clonotypes had fewer insertions, unlike memory repertoires. There was an excess of low generation probability in the out-of-frame alpha sequences that twins shared.

A single record per CDR3 protein comes from TCRdb applying MiXCR to the 5' RACE reads. The sample lists 400,000 or so distinct CDR3 sequences; approximately 8.8% were seen once. In its sample, this clonotype was seen a few times. Its cognate antigen is unknown. The V gene's germline CDR1 is KGHDR and CDR2 SFDVKD. The CDR3 has 13 amino acids. The germline V and J ends were trimmed by 4 bases and 0 bases, with 5 bases remaining between them. V and J are TRBV24-1 and TRBJ1-1, with D uncertain. The sequenced material came from naive T cells sorted from blood. The receptor was isolated from a woman between 50 and 59 years old in good health. DNA of the CDR3: TGTGCCACCAGTGAGTCTGTGAACACTGAAGCTTTCTTT. It specifies CATSESVNTEAFF.